This record covers a single T cell receptor (beta chain). This table comes from immunoSEQ multiplex PCR, and its TCRdb copy is limited to in-frame clones, with some not included. The table has 300,000 or so clones, approximately 86% seen once. The data were obtained in a study of cytomegalovirus exposure and HLA in healthy donors. This CDR3 contains 15 residues. Looked up from germline, CDR1 is SEHNR and CDR2 is FQNEAQ (reference sequence). Deletions cut 5 bases from V and 1 base from J, with 14 bases between. The rearrangement joins TRBV7-9 to TRBJ2-5, with a weak D call TRBD2 (5 bases). The sequencing input was PBMCs. The origin of this receptor is a man aged 30 to 45 in good health and CMV-seronegative. The CDR3 coding sequence is TGTGCCAGCAGCCCCTGGGTCGGGGTCCAAGAGACCCAGTACTTC. Protein: CASSPWVGVQETQYF.